The clone carrying this T cell receptor (beta chain) appeared once. The data were taken from a study of blood T cell repertoires in COVID-19. Study in general: Spain, Italy and the United States supplied samples that represented acute and convalescent COVID-19. Sources were T cells, B-cell-depleted T cells, or PBMCs; the material itself was cDNA or gDNA.

Under the authors' procedure: Estimation of nucleated cell counts relied on the amplification of reference gene primers. Measured with immunoSEQ multiplex PCR; TCRdb has only the in-frame clones, and not every one. V and J calls plus clone size are reproduced from that table; the DNA served to infer D and trimming. Of around 470,000 clones listed, roughly nine tenths are singletons. It was during active infection that Seattle patients were enrolled and then longitudinally followed. CDR1 LNHDA and CDR2 SQIVND come from the germline V gene (reference sequence). The CDR3 has 10 residues. V dropped 8 bases and J dropped 7 bases, with 6 bases sitting between them.

This rearrangement joins TRBV19 to TRBJ2-1; D is unclear. The specimen sequenced was peripheral blood. The TCR was taken from a man younger than 30 with COVID-19, enrolled during active disease. The CDR3 reads CASLRNEQFF. The DNA for the CDR3 is TGTGCCAGTCTGCGTAATGAGCAGTTCTTC. Complete variable domain (other parts from reference TRBV19 and TRBJ2-1): DGGITQSPKYLFRKEGQNVTLSCEQNLNHDAMYWYRQDPGQGLRLIYYSQIVNDFQKGDIAEGYSVSREKKESFPLTVTSAQKNPTAFYLCASLRNEQFFGPGTRLTVL.